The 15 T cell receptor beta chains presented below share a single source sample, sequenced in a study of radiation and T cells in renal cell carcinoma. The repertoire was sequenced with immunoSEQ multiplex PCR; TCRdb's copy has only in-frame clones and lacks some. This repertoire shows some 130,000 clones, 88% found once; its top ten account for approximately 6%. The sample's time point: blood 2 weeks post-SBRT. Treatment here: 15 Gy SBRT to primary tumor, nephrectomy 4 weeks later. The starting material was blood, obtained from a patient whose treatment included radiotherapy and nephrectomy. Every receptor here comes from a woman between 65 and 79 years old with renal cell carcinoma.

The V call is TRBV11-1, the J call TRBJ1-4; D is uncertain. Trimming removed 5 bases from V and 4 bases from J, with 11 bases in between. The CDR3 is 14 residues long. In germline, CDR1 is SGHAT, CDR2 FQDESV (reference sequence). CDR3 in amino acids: CASSQDGRNEKLFF. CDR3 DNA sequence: TGTGCCAGCAGCCAGGACGGACGTAATGAAAAACTGTTTTTT.

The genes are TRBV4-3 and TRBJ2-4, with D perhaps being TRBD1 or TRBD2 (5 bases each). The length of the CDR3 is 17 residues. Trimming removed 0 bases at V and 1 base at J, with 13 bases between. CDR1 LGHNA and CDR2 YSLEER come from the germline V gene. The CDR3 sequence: CASSQDIDRGAKNIQYF. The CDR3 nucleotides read TGCGCCAGCAGCCAAGATATAGACAGAGGGGCCAAAAACATTCAGTACTTC.

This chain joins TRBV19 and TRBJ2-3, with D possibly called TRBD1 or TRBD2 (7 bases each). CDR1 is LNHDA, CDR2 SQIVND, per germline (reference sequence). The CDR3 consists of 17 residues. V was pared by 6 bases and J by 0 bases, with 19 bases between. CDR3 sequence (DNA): TGTGCCAGTAGGACAAGGGGGCGCGGGGGTAGCACAGATACGCAGTATTTT. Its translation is CASRTRGRGGSTDTQYF.

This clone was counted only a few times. CDR3 nucleotide sequence: TGTGCCATCGGTCCTGGGGGGCCGAACACTGAAGCTTTCTTT. Translation: CAIGPGGPNTEAFF. This chain links TRBV10-3 with TRBJ1-1; D perhaps matches TRBD1 (6 bases). Deletions cut 8 bases from V and 1 base from J, with 14 bases between. The CDR3 runs 14 residues. Germline assignment: CDR1 ENHRY and CDR2 SYGVKD.

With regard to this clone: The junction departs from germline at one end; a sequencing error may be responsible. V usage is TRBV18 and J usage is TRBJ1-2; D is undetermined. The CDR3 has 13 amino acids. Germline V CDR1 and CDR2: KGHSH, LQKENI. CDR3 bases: TGTGCCAGCTCTCCACGGGAGACTTATGGCTACACCTTC. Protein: CASSPRETYGYTF.

The CDR3 region has the DNA TGTGCCAGCCAAACTGCGGGAGGCATTCAGTACTTC. It encodes CASQTAGGIQYF. This chain connects TRBV6-5 to TRBJ2-4; 8 bases are a match to TRBD2. The V and J ends lost 8 bases and 9 bases, in that order; junction bases with no gene match: 6. Looked up from germline, CDR1 is MNHEY and CDR2 is SVGAGI. The length of the CDR3 is 12 residues.

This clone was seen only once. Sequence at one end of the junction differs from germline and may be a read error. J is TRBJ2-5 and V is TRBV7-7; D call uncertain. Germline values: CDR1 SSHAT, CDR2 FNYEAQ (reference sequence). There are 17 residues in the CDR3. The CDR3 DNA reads TGTGCTAGCAGCTGTAGGAAGGCCCTACCGATCCAAGAGACCCAGTACTTC. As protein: CASSCRKALPIQETQYF.

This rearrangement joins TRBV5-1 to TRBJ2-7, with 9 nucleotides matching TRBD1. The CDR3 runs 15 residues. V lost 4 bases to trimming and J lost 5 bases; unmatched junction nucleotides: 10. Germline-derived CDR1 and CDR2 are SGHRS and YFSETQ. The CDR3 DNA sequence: TGCGCCAGCAGCCCCGCGGGACAGGGTTGGAACGAGCAGTACTTC. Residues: CASSPAGQGWNEQYF.

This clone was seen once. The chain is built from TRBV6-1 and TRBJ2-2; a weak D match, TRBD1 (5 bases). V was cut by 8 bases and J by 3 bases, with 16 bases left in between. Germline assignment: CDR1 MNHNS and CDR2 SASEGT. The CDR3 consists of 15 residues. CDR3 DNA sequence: TGTGCCAGCTTCAGGGCCCGATCGGACACCGGGGAGCTGTTTTTT. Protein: CASFRARSDTGELFF.

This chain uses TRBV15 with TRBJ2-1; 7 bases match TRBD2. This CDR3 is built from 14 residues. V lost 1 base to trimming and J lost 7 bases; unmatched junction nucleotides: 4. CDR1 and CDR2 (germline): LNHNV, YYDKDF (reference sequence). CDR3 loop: CATSRVGGGNEQFF. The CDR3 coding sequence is TGTGCCACCAGCAGAGTCGGGGGAGGGAATGAGCAGTTCTTC.

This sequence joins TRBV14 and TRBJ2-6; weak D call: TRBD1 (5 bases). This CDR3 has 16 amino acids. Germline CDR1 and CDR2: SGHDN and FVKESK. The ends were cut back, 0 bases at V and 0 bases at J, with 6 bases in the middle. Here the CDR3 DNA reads TGTGCCAGCAGCCAAGATAGGGGCTCTGGGGCCAACGTCCTGACTTTC. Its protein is CASSQDRGSGANVLTF.

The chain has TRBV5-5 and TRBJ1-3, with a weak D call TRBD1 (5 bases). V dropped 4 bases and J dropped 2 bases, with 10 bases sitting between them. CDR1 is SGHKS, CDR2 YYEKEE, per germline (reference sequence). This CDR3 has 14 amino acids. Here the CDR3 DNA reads TGTGCCAGCAGCAGGGGAGAGGCTGGAAACACCATATATTTT. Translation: CASSRGEAGNTIYF.

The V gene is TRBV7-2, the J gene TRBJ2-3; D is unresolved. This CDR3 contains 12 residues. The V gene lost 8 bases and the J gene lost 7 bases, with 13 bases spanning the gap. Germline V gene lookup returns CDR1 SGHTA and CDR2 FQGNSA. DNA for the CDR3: TGTGCCAGCTCCCTGCCGTCGAATACGCAGTATTTT. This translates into CASSLPSNTQYF.

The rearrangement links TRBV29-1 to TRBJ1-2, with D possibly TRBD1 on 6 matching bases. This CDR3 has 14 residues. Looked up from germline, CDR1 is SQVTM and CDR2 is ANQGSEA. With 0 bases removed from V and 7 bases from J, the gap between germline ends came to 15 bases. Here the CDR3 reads CSVEELGGIAGYTF. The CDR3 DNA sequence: TGCAGCGTTGAAGAGTTGGGGGGCATCGCTGGCTACACCTTC.

CDR3 amino acids: CASSFRRNTEAFF. Written as DNA, the CDR3 is TGTGCCAGCAGCTTTCGGCGGAACACTGAAGCTTTCTTT. The gene calls are TRBV5-6 and TRBJ1-1; D is ambiguous. Trimming took off 2 bases at V and 1 base at J, with 6 bases between the two ends. Per the germline V gene, CDR1 is SGHDT and CDR2 is YYEEEE. The CDR3 length is 13 residues.